These 20 T cell receptor beta chains came from one sample sequenced in a study of T cells in Graves' hyperthyroidism and ophthalmopathy. What was amplified from RNA transcripts were TCR beta CDR3 regions. HTBI primers were the set used in a first-round RT-PCR of the TCR CDR3. A single record per CDR3 protein comes from TCRdb applying MiXCR to the multiplex PCR reads. The sample carries over 650,000 distinct CDR3 sequences, roughly 15% recorded once. Sequenced sample: blood. Source of these receptors: a man aged 18 to 29 with Graves' hyperthyroidism.

This clonotype has just one count. This rearrangement joins TRBV20-1 to TRBJ2-5; D not resolved. The CDR3 is 11 amino acids. The ends were cut back, 3 bases at V and 7 bases at J, with 9 bases in the middle. The V gene's germline CDR1 is DFQATT and CDR2 SNEGSKA (reference sequence). The CDR3: CSASGLGTQYF. The DNA of the CDR3 is TGCAGTGCTAGCGGGCTAGGGACCCAGTACTTC.

V usage is TRBV5-6 and J usage is TRBJ1-3; D possibly corresponds to TRBD1 (5 bases). Germline V lookup: CDR1 SGHDT, CDR2 YYEEEE. Trimming pared 0 bases from V and 0 bases from J, leaving 10 bases between. The length of the CDR3 is 16 residues. As DNA, the CDR3 is TGTGCCAGCAGCTTGGGTTCGGGGCCCTCTGGAAACACCATATATTTT. Its translation is CASSLGSGPSGNTIYF.

The CDR3 sequence is CATSDAPSGSRGEQFF. In nucleotides, the CDR3 is TGTGCCACCAGTGATGCCCCTAGCGGGAGCAGGGGTGAGCAGTTCTTC. This chain links TRBV24-1 with TRBJ2-1; 10 bases are a match to TRBD2. From germline, CDR1 is KGHDR and CDR2 SFDVKD. This CDR3 region has 16 residues. After removal of 3 bases from V and 9 bases from J, the junction contained 10 bases not matched to a gene.

The V gene is TRBV30, the J gene TRBJ2-5, with a tentative D call TRBD1 (5 bases). The CDR3 runs 15 residues. The ends were cut back, 0 bases at V and 2 bases at J, with 13 bases in the middle. CDR1 and CDR2 from the germline V gene are GTSNPN and SVGIG (reference sequence). The CDR3 bases are TGTGCCTGGAGTGTTTATAAGCAGGGTCAAGAGACCCAGTACTTC. Its translation is CAWSVYKQGQETQYF. Full variable domain (outside the CDR3, taken from reference TRBV30 and TRBJ2-5): SQTIHQWPATLVQPVGSPLSLECTVEGTSNPNLYWYRQAAGRGLQLLFYSVGIGQISSEVPQNLSASRPQDRQFILSSKKLLLSDSGFYLCAWSVYKQGQETQYFGPGTRLLVL.

The table lists this clonotype with many counts. This sequence joins TRBV12-3 or TRBV12-4 and TRBJ2-4; D not certain. The CDR3 is 14 amino acids. Trimming shortened V by 1 base and J by 6 bases, and 10 bases separated the two germline ends. The CDR3 DNA sequence: TGTGCCAGCAGTTTAGGTACCTACCTAAACATTCAGTACTTC. It codes for CASSLGTYLNIQYF.

This sequence joins TRBV19 and TRBJ2-7; D is tentatively TRBD1 or TRBD2 (5 bases each). Trimming took 5 bases from V and 4 from J, leaving 15 bases between them. Germline-derived CDR1 and CDR2 are LNHDA and SQIVND (reference sequence). This CDR3 is built from 14 residues. CDR3 sequence reads: CASSVTGALYEQYF. The CDR3 DNA reads as TGTGCCAGTAGTGTTACCGGGGCCCTGTACGAGCAGTACTTC.

This clonotype came up many times. V is TRBV10-3 and J is TRBJ2-1, with D possibly TRBD2 on 5 matching bases. This CDR3 comprises 11 residues. Germline-derived CDR1 and CDR2 are ENHRY and SYGVKD. Trimming removed 10 bases from V and 4 bases from J, with 8 bases in between. CDR3 sequence: CATGEYNEQFF. The CDR3 DNA is TGTGCCACCGGGGAGTACAATGAGCAGTTCTTC.

This clonotype was recorded only once. V is TRBV4-3 and J is TRBJ2-7, with D hard to call. This CDR3 contains 16 residues. In germline, CDR1 is LGHNA, CDR2 YSLEER. V lost 0 bases and J 0 bases, leaving 12 bases between the germline ends. CDR3 coding DNA: TGCGCCAGCAGCCAAGACTCCTCCCCGGCCTCCTACGAGCAGTACTTC. Translating it yields CASSQDSSPASYEQYF.

This clonotype was observed many times. The chain couples TRBV3-1 to TRBJ1-5; 7 bases are a match to TRBD1. CDR1 and CDR2 (germline): LGHDT, YNNKEL (reference sequence). The CDR3 runs to 16 residues. J was trimmed by 3 bases and V by 2 bases; bases with no gene match: 7. CDR3 residues: CASSQSRTGDNQPQHF. CDR3 nucleotide sequence: TGTGCCAGCAGCCAATCTCGTACAGGGGACAATCAGCCCCAGCATTTT. Full variable domain (missing parts from reference TRBV3-1 and TRBJ1-5): DTAVSQTPKYLVTQMGNDKSIKCEQNLGHDTMYWYKQDSKKFLKIMFSYNNKELIINETVPNRFSPKSPDKAHLNLHINSLELGDSAVYFCASSQSRTGDNQPQHFGDGTRLSIL.

This clonotype appeared a few times. V gene TRBV14 combines with J gene TRBJ2-5; D might be TRBD1 (6 bases). CDR1 and CDR2 (germline): SGHDN, FVKESK. The length of the CDR3 is 15 residues. Trimming removed 4 bases at V and 5 bases at J, with 17 bases between. In nucleotides, the CDR3 is TGTGCCAGCAGCCCCCTAGCTGCTAGGGGGGAGACCCAGTACTTC. This sequence encodes CASSPLAARGETQYF.

This clonotype was seen ten or more times. J is TRBJ1-5 and V is TRBV18; possible D gene TRBD1, 5 bases. The CDR3 consists of 14 residues. V lost 5 bases to trimming and J lost 2 bases, with 10 bases between them. Per the germline V gene, CDR1 is KGHSH and CDR2 is LQKENI. The CDR3 spells CASSDQGRNQPQHF. CDR3 DNA: TGTGCCAGCTCAGATCAGGGTCGCAATCAGCCCCAGCATTTT. Based on the CDR3 plus reference TRBV18 and TRBJ1-5, the full variable domain is NAGVMQNPRHLVRRRGQEARLRCSPMKGHSHVYWYRQLPEEGLKFMVYLQKENIIDESGMPKERFSAEFPKEGPSILRIQQVVRGDSAAYFCASSDQGRNQPQHFGDGTRLSIL.

This clonotype has just a few counts. The V gene is TRBV11-2, the J gene TRBJ2-7; D call uncertain. The CDR3 extends over 15 amino acids. Germline loops: CDR1 SGHAT, CDR2 FQNNGV. V was clipped by 5 bases and J by 0 bases, with 14 bases between them. DNA for the CDR3: TGTGCCAGCAGCATCAAGATCTTTAGCTCCTACGAGCAGTACTTC. Protein: CASSIKIFSSYEQYF.

This clonotype was detected a few times. The chain employs TRBV10-2 and TRBJ1-3; D call uncertain. With 3 bases removed from V and 0 bases from J, the gap between germline ends came to 12 bases. This CDR3 comprises 16 residues. The germline gives CDR1 WSHSY, CDR2 SAAADI. Written as DNA, the CDR3 is TGCGCCAGCAGTGACGGTACCTACCGCTCTGGAAACACCATATATTTT. It specifies CASSDGTYRSGNTIYF.

CDR3 in DNA: TGTGCCATCAGGGATCAGCGGGGATTTAGCACAGATACGCAGTATTTT. Residues: CAIRDQRGFSTDTQYF. This chain connects TRBV6-2 or TRBV6-3 to TRBJ2-3, with 7 bases that match TRBD2. The V gene's germline CDR1 is MNHEY and CDR2 SVGEGT. The junction had 13 bases not matched to a gene; V was cut back by 10 bases and J by 0 bases. The CDR3 is made up of 16 amino acids.

This chain links TRBV7-9 with TRBJ2-7, with 14 bases identical to TRBD2. Trimming removed 1 base from V and 3 bases from J; junction bases left unmatched: 5. Per germline, CDR1 SEHNR and CDR2 FQNEAQ (reference sequence). The CDR3 covers 17 residues. The CDR3 spells CASSLEGLAGAYYEQYF. In nucleotides, the CDR3 is TGTGCCAGCAGCTTAGAGGGACTAGCGGGAGCCTACTACGAGCAGTACTTC.

This clonotype has at least ten counts. The rearrangement links TRBV6-2 or TRBV6-3 to TRBJ2-7, with 11 bases fitting TRBD2. The germline CDR1 and CDR2 sequences are MNHEY and SVGEGT. This CDR3 has 17 residues. The ends lost 4 bases at V and 4 bases at J; junction bases unmatched: 12. In DNA, the CDR3 is TGTGCCAGCAGTTTCCTAACAACTAGCGGGAGTAGGTACGAGCAGTACTTC. It codes for CASSFLTTSGSRYEQYF.

This clonotype was seen many times. J is TRBJ2-5 and V is TRBV20-1; 8 bases are shared with TRBD2. Germline lookup yields CDR1 DFQATT and CDR2 SNEGSKA (reference sequence). CDR3 size: 17 residues. V lost 4 bases and J lost 2; bases outside the gene matches: 15. CDR3 nucleotides: TGCAGTGCTAATCCCCTCGAGCCGGGAGGGCCGCAAGAGACCCAGTACTTC. Translation: CSANPLEPGGPQETQYF.

As to this clonotype: A clone one base away is much larger, so this may be a read error. The rearrangement uses TRBV12-3 or TRBV12-4 and TRBJ2-7; 13 positions agree with TRBD2. The V segment lost 4 bases and the J segment 7 bases; nucleotides outside the gene matches: 4. The CDR3 is 14 residues long. CDR3 loop: CASSWTSGRREQYF. The DNA for the CDR3 is TGTGCCAGCAGTTGGACTAGCGGGAGACGGGAGCAGTACTTC.

This clonotype was seen repeatedly, ten times or more. J is TRBJ1-1 and V is TRBV7-9; 8 positions agree with TRBD1. CDR1 and CDR2 from the germline V gene are SEHNR and FQNEAQ (reference sequence). The J segment lost 4 bases and the V segment lost 4 bases, leaving 14 bases of the junction unmatched. This CDR3 is built from 17 residues. DNA of the CDR3: TGTGCCAGCAGCTCCCAGAAGGTCGGACAGGGAGGCACTGAAGCTTTCTTT. Translated: CASSSQKVGQGGTEAFF.

Only a few counts were recorded for this clonotype. The chain couples TRBV29-1 to TRBJ2-7, with a tentative D call TRBD2 (6 bases). This CDR3 is built from 11 residues. Germline V gene sequence: CDR1 SQVTM, CDR2 ANQGSEA. V lost 5 bases and J 2 bases, leaving 7 bases between the germline ends. Written as DNA, the CDR3 is TGCAGCGTTTCGGGGGCCTACGAGCAGTACTTC. Its protein product is CSVSGAYEQYF.